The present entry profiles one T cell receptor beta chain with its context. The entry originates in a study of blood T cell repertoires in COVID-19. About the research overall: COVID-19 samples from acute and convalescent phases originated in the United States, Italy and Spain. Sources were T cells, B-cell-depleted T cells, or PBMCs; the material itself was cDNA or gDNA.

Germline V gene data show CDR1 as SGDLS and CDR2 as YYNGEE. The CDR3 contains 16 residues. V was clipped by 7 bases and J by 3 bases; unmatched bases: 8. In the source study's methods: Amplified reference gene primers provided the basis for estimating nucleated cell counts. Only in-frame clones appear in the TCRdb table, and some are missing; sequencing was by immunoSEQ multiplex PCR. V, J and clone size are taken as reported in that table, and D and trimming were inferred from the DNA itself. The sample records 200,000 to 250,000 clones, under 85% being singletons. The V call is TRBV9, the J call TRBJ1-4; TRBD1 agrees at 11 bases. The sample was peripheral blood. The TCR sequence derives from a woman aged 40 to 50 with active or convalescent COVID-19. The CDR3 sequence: CASCTGTGGSNEKLFF. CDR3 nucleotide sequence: TGTGCCAGCTGCACCGGGACAGGGGGATCTAATGAAAAACTGTTTTTT.